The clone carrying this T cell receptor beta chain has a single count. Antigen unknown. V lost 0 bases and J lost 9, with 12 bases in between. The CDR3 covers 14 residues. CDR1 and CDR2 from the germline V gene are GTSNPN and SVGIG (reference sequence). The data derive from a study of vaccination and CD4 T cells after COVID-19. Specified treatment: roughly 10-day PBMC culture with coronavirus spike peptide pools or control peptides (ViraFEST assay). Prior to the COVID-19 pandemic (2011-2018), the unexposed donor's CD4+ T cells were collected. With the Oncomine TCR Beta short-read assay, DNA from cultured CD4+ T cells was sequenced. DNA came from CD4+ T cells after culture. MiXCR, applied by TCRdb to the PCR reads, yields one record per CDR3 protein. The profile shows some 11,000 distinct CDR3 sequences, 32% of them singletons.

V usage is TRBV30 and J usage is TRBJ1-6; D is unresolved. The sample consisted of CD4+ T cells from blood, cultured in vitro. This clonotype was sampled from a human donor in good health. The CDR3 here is CAWSVMDMGSPLHF. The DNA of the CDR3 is TGTGCCTGGAGTGTAATGGATATGGGTTCACCCCTCCACTTT.